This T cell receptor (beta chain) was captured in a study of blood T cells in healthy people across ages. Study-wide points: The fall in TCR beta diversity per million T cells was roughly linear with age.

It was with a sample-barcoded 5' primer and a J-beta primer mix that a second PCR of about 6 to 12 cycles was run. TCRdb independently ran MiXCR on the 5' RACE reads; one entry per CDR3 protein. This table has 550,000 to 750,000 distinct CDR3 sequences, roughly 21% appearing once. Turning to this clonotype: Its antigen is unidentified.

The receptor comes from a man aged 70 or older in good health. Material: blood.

CDR3: CSASQGIQYF. The CDR3 DNA follows: TGCAGTGCTTCCCAAGGCATTCAGTACTTC. The gene calls are TRBV20-1 and TRBJ2-4; D gene uncertain. There are 10 residues in the CDR3. Trimming stripped 5 bases from V and 9 bases from J, with 8 bases between. Germline V gene data show CDR1 as DFQATT and CDR2 as SNEGSKA (reference sequence).